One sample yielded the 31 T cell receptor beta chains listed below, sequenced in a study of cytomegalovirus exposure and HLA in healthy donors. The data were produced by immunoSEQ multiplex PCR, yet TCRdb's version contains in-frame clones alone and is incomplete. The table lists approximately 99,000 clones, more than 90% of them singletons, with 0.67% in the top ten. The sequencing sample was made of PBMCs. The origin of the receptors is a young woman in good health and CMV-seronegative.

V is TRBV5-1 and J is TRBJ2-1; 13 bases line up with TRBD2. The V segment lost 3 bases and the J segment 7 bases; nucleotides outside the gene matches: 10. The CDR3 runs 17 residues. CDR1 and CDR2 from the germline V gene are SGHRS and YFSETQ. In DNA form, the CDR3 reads TGCGCCAGCAGCTGGACTAGCGGGGGCACCCTAGGGAATGAGCAGTTCTTC. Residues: CASSWTSGGTLGNEQFF.

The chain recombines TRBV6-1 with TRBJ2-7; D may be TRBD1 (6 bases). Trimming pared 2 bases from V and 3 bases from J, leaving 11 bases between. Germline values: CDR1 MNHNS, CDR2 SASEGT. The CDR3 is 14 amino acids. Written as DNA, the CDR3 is TGTGCCAGCAGTGAACTCGGACAGCACTACGAGCAGTACTTC. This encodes CASSELGQHYEQYF.

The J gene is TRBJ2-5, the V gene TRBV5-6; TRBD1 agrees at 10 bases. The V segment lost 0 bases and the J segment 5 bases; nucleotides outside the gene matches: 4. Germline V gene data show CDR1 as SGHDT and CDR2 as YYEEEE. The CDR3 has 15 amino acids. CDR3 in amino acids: CASSLEDRGWETQYF. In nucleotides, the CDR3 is TGTGCCAGCAGCTTGGAGGACAGGGGGTGGGAGACCCAGTACTTC. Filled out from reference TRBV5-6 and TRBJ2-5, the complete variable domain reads DAGVTQSPTHLIKTRGQQVTLRCSPKSGHDTVSWYQQALGQGPQFIFQYYEEEERQRGNFPDRFSGHQFPNYSSELNVNALLLGDSALYLCASSLEDRGWETQYFGPGTRLLVL.

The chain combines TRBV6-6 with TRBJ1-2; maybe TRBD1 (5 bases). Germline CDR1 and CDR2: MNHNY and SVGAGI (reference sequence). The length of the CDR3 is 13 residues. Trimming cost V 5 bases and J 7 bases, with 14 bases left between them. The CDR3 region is CASSGTGVGGYTF. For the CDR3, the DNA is TGTGCCAGCAGTGGAACAGGAGTTGGTGGCTACACCTTC.

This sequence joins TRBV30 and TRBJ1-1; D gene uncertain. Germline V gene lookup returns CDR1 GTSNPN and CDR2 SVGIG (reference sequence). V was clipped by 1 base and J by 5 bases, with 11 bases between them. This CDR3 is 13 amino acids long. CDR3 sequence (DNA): TGTGCCTGGAGTGGAGCGGGGATGACTGAAGCTTTCTTT. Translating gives CAWSGAGMTEAFF.

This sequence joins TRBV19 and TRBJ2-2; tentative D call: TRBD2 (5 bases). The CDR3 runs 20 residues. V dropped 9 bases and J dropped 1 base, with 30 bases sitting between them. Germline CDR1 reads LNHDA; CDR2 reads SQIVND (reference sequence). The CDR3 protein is CASQGSQLYGERRNTGELFF. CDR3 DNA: TGTGCCAGCCAAGGATCGCAGCTCTATGGGGAGAGGCGGAACACCGGGGAGCTGTTTTTT.

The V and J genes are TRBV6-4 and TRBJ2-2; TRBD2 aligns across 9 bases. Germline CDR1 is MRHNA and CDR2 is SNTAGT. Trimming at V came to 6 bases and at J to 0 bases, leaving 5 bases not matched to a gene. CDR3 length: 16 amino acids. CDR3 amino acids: CASRGGLATNTGELFF. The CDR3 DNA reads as TGTGCCAGCAGGGGAGGACTAGCGACGAACACCGGGGAGCTGTTTTTT.

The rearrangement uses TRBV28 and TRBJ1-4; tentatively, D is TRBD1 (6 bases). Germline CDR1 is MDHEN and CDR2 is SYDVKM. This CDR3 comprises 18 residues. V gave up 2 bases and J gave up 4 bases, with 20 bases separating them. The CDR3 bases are TGTGCCAGCAGTTTACCCCCCGGCGGGGGCGAGGATAATGAAAAACTGTTTTTT. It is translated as CASSLPPGGGEDNEKLFF.

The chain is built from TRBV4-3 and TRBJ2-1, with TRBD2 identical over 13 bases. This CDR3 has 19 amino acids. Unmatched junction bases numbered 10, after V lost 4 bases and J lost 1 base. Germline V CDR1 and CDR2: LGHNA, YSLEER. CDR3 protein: CASSRRLAGGGGSYNEQFF. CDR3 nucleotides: TGCGCCAGCAGCCGAAGACTAGCGGGGGGCGGGGGTTCCTACAATGAGCAGTTCTTC.

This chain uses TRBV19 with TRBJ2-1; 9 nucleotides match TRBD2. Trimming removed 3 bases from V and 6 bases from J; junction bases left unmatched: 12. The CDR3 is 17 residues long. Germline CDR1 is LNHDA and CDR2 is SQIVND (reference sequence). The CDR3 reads CASSIGGGAVFGNEQFF. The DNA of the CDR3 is TGTGCCAGTAGTATTGGCGGGGGGGCCGTCTTTGGCAATGAGCAGTTCTTC. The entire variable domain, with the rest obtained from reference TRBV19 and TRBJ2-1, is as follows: DGGITQSPKYLFRKEGQNVTLSCEQNLNHDAMYWYRQDPGQGLRLIYYSQIVNDFQKGDIAEGYSVSREKKESFPLTVTSAQKNPTAFYLCASSIGGGAVFGNEQFFGPGTRLTVL.

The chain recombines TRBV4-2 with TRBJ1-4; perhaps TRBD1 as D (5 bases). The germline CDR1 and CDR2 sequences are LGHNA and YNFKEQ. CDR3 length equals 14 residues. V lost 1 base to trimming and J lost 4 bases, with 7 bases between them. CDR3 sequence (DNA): TGTGCCAGCAGCCAAGGGCAGGGTAATGAAAAACTGTTTTTT. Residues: CASSQGQGNEKLFF.

The DNA for the CDR3 is TGTGCCAGCAGAACCCGGACAGGGGTGGAGCAGTACTTC. Encoded protein: CASRTRTGVEQYF. The V call is TRBV6-6, the J call TRBJ2-7; 9 bases are a match to TRBD1. This CDR3 is 13 amino acids long. CDR1 is MNHNY and CDR2 is SVGAGI in the germline V gene (reference sequence). J lost 7 bases, V lost 6 bases, and 7 bases had no gene match.

The CDR3 spells CASSLGTVYGYTF. CDR3 bases: TGTGCCAGCAGTTTAGGGACAGTCTATGGCTACACCTTC. This chain uses TRBV27 with TRBJ1-2; 7 nucleotides agree with TRBD1. V dropped 2 bases and J dropped 4; count of bases not matched to a gene: 1. The CDR3 totals 13 residues. Germline CDR1 and CDR2: MNHEY and SMNVEV (reference sequence).

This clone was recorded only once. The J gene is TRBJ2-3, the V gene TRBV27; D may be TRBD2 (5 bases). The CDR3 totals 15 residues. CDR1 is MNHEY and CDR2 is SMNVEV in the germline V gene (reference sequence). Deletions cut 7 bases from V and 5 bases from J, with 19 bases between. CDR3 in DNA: TGTGCCAGCACCTTTTCGACTACCGCCGGAGATACGCAGTATTTT. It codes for CASTFSTTAGDTQYF.

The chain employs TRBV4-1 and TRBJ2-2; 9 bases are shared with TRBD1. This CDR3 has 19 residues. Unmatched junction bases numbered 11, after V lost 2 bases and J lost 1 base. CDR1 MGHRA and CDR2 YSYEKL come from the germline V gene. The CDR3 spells CASSQYRGQGGGNTGELFF. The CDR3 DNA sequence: TGCGCCAGCAGCCAATACCGGGGACAGGGCGGTGGGAACACCGGGGAGCTGTTTTTT.

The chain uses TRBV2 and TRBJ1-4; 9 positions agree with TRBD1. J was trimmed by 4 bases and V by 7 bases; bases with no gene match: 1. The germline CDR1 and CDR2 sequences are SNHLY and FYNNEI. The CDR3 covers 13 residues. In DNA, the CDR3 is TGTGCCAGCAACAGGGGGCGTAATGAAAAACTGTTTTTT. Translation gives CASNRGRNEKLFF.

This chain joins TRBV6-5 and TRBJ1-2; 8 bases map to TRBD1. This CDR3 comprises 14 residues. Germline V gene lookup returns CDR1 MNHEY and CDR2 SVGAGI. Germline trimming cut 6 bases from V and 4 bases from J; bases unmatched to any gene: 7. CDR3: CASRDDRGVYGYTF. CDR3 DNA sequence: TGTGCCAGCAGGGATGACAGGGGCGTCTATGGCTACACCTTC.

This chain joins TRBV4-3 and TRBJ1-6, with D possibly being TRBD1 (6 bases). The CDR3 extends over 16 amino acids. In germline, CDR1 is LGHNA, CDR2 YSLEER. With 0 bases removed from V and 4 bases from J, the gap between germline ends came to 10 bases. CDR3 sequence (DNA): TGCGCCAGCAGCCAAGATGGGACAACTTATAATTCACCCCTCCACTTT. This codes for CASSQDGTTYNSPLHF.

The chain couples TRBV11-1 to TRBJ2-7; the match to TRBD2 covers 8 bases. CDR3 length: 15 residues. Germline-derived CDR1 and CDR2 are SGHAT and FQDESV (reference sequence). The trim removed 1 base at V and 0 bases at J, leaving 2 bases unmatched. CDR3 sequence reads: CASSLERGPSYEQYF. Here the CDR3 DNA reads TGTGCCAGCAGCTTAGAGCGGGGGCCCTCCTACGAGCAGTACTTC.

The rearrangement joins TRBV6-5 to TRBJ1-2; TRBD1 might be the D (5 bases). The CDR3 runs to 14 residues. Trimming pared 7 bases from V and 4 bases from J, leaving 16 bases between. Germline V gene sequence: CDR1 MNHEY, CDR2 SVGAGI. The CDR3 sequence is CASTTYRIPYGYTF. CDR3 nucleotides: TGTGCCAGCACAACGTACAGGATACCCTATGGCTACACCTTC.

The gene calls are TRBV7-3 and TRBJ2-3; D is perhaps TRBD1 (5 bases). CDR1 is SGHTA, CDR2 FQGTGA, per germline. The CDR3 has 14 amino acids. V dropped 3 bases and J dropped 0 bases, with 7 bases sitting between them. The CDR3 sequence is CASSLGPSTDTQYF. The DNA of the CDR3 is TGTGCCAGCAGCTTGGGGCCCAGCACAGATACGCAGTATTTT.

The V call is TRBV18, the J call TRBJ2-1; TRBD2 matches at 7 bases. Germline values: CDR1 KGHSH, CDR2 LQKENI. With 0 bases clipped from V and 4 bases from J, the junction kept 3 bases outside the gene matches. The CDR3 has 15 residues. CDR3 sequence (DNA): TGTGCCAGCTCACCACCGACTAGCTGGTACAATGAGCAGTTCTTC. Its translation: CASSPPTSWYNEQFF.

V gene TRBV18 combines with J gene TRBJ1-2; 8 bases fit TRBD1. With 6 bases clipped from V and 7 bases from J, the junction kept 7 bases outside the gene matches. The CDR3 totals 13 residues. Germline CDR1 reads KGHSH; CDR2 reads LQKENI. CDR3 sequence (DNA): TGTGCCAGCTCGCCGGGACAGGAGTCTGGCTACACCTTC. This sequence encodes CASSPGQESGYTF. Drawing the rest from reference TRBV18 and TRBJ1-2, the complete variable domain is NAGVMQNPRHLVRRRGQEARLRCSPMKGHSHVYWYRQLPEEGLKFMVYLQKENIIDESGMPKERFSAEFPKEGPSILRIQQVVRGDSAAYFCASSPGQESGYTFGSGTRLTVV.

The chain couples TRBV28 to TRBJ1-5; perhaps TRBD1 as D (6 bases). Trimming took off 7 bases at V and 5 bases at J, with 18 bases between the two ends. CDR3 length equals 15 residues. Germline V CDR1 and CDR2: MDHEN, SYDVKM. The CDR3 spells CASTPWGTSHQPQHF. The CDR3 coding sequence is TGTGCCAGCACCCCTTGGGGGACATCTCATCAGCCCCAGCATTTT.

CDR3 loop: CASSYSATGWTYEQYF. CDR3 sequence (DNA): TGTGCCAGCAGTTACTCGGCGACAGGGTGGACCTACGAGCAGTACTTC. V usage is TRBV6-5 and J usage is TRBJ2-7, with 7 bases identical to TRBD1. Germline V gene sequence: CDR1 MNHEY, CDR2 SVGAGI. This CDR3 has 16 residues. V lost 0 bases to trimming and J lost 2 bases; unmatched junction nucleotides: 7.

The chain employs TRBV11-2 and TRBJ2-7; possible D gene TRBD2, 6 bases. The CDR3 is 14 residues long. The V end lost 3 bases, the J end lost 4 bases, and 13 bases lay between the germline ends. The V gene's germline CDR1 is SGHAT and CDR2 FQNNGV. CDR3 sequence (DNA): TGTGCCAGCAGCTTTACGGGGGACGGGTACGAGCAGTACTTC. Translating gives CASSFTGDGYEQYF.

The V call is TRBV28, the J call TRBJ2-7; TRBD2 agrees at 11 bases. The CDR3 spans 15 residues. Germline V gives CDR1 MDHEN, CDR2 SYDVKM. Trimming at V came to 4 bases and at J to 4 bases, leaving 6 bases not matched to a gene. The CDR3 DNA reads TGTGCCAGCAGTTATAAACTAGCGGGGGTATACGAGCAGTACTTC. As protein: CASSYKLAGVYEQYF.

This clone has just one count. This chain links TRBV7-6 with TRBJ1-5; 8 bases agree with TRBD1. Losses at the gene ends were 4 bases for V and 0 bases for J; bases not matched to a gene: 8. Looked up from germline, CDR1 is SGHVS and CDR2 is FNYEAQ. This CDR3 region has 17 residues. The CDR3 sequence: CASSSTGDPYSNQPQHF. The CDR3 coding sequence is TGTGCCAGCAGCTCGACAGGGGATCCCTATAGCAATCAGCCCCAGCATTTT. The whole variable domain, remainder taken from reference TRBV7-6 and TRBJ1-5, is GAGVSQSPRYKVTKRGQDVALRCDPISGHVSLYWYRQALGQGPEFLTYFNYEAQQDKSGLPNDRFSAERPEGSISTLTIQRTEQRDSAMYRCASSSTGDPYSNQPQHFGDGTRLSIL.

The DNA for the CDR3 is TGTGCCAGCAGCGTAGGGCAGGGAGGGAATTCACCCCTCCACTTT. Its translation: CASSVGQGGNSPLHF. V gene TRBV9 combines with J gene TRBJ1-6; D perhaps matches TRBD1 (5 bases). Between the trimmed V and J ends, which lost 0 bases and 7 bases, there was a span of 11 bases. Germline values: CDR1 SGDLS, CDR2 YYNGEE. The CDR3 is made up of 15 amino acids.

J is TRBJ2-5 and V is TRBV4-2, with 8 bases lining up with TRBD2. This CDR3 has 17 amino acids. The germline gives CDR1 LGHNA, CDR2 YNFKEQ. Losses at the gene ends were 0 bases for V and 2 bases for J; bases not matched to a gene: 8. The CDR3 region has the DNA TGTGCCAGCAGCCAAGAGGGGGAGCGGGGGCTTCAAGAGACCCAGTACTTC. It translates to CASSQEGERGLQETQYF.

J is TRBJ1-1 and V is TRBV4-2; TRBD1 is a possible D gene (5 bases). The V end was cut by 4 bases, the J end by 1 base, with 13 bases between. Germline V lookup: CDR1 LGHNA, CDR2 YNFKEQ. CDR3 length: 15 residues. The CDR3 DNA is TGTGCCAGCAGCCGGGGGGAGGGCGCGAACACTGAAGCTTTCTTT. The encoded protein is CASSRGEGANTEAFF.